A selection of T cell receptor beta chains follows, all from one sample in a study of T cell responses to AZD1222 COVID-19 vaccine. Produced via immunoSEQ multiplex PCR; TCRdb's table is partial and in-frame only. This table holds some 120,000 clones, roughly nine tenths found once. Sequenced material: peripheral blood, taken 28 days after the second AZD1222 dose. All receptors come from an adult who received the AZD1222 COVID-19 vaccine. Each CDR3 is given with its conserved first and last residue. The order of the fields is clone size, D gene, V gene, J gene, CDR3 protein, CDR3 DNA. The D gene is left open where the match is weak. Part of the rows lack a size; the others show once, few, many or a class for expanded clones.

>-|TRBD1|TRBV7-6|TRBJ1-1
CASSSRDRGYTEAFF
TGTGCCAGCAGCTCCCGGGACAGGGGATACACTGAAGCTTTCTTT
>few|TRBD2|TRBV6-5|TRBJ2-1
CASSRTSGGGDEQFF
TGTGCCAGCAGTCGGACTAGCGGGGGAGGGGATGAGCAGTTCTTC
>-|-|TRBV7-3|TRBJ1-1
CASSPSGANTEAFF
TGTGCCAGCAGCCCCAGCGGGGCGAACACTGAAGCTTTCTTT
>once|TRBD1|TRBV28|TRBJ2-7
CASIPGQGSHEQYF
TGTGCCAGCATTCCGGGACAGGGGTCCCACGAGCAGTACTTC
>-|-|TRBV24-1|TRBJ2-1
CATSDFDYEQFF
TGTGCCACCAGTGATTTTGACTATGAGCAGTTCTTC
>-|TRBD1|TRBV6-6|TRBJ1-6
CASSPTGASSYNSPLHF
TGTGCCAGCAGTCCAACAGGGGCAAGCTCCTATAATTCACCCCTCCACTTT
>-|-|TRBV2|TRBJ1-1
CASSDWGDPNTEAFF
TGTGCCAGCAGTGATTGGGGGGACCCGAACACTGAAGCTTTCTTT
>-|-|TRBV11-2|TRBJ1-2
CASSLGPEYGYTF
TGTGCCAGCAGCTTAGGACCGGAATATGGCTACACCTTC
>-|TRBD2|TRBV15|TRBJ2-2
CATSSGALAGDTGELFF
TGTGCCACCAGCAGTGGGGCACTAGCGGGGGACACCGGGGAGCTGTTTTTT
>once|-|TRBV30|TRBJ2-7
CAWGQGIWEQYF
TGTGCCTGGGGCCAGGGGATCTGGGAGCAGTACTTC
>once|TRBD2|TRBV19|TRBJ2-2
CASSNSFGGRTGELFF
TGTGCCAGTAGTAATTCTTTCGGGGGGAGGACCGGGGAGCTGTTTTTT
>-|TRBD2|TRBV30|TRBJ2-1
CAWSYSSGASYNEQFF
TGTGCCTGGAGTTATTCTAGCGGGGCCTCCTACAATGAGCAGTTCTTC